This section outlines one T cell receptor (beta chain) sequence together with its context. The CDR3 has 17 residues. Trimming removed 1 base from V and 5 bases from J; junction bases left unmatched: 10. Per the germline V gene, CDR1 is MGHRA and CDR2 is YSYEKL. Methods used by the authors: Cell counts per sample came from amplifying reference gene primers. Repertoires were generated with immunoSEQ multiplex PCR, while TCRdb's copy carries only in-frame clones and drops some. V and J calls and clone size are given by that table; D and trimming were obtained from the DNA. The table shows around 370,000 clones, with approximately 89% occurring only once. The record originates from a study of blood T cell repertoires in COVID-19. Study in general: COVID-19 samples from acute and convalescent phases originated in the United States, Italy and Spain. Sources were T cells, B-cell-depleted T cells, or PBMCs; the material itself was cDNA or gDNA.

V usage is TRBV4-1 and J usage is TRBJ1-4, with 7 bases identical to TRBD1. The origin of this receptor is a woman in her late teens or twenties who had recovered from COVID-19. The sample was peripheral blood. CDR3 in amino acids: CASSQATAGTANEKLFF. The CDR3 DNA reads TGCGCCAGCAGCCAAGCAACCGCCGGGACAGCAAATGAAAAACTGTTTTTT.